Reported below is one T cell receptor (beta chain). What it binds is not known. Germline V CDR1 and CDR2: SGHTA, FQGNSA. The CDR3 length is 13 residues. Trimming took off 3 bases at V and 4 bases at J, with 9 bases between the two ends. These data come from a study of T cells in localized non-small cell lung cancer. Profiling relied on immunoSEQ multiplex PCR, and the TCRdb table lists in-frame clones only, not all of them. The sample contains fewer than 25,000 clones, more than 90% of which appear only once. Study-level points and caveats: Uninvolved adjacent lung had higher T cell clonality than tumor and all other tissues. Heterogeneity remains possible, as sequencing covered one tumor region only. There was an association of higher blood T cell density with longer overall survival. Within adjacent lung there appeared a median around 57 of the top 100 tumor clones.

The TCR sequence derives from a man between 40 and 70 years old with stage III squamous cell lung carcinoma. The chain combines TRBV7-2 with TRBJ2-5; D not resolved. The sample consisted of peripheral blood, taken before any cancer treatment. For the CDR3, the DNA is TGTGCCAGCAGCTTTGGCCGGTCAGAGACCCAGTACTTC. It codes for CASSFGRSETQYF.